This T cell receptor (beta chain) was sequenced in a study of siplizumab effects on memory and regulatory T cells. The study, taken as a whole, reports: Siplizumab significantly decreased alloreactive sequences from unstimulated CD4+ memory cells.

Per germline, CDR1 SQVTM and CDR2 ANQGSEA. CDR3 size: 14 residues. V lost 4 bases and J lost 4, with 11 bases in between. Method: immunoSEQ multiplex PCR; TCRdb's copy keeps in-frame clones and lacks some. The sample shows 9,300 or so clones, nearly 70% of them seen only once. This clone was seen more than once but under ten times. Antigen unknown. This clonotype was sampled from a human donor in good health. V and J are TRBV29-1 and TRBJ2-6, with D possibly being TRBD1 or TRBD2 (6 bases each). Sequencing used effector memory CD8+ T cells sorted from blood. Subset meaning: unstimulated CD8+ effector memory T cells. In nucleotides, the CDR3 is TGCAGCGTTGGGAGGGGGGACGGGGCCAACGTCCTGACTTTC. Translation: CSVGRGDGANVLTF.